This passage covers 2 T cell receptor beta chains from one sample sequenced in a study of cytomegalovirus exposure and HLA in healthy donors. PCR used 60 Vbeta primers and 13 Jbeta primers. Libraries were prepared by immunoSEQ multiplex PCR; TCRdb keeps only in-frame clonotypes and omits some of them. The table includes just over 150,000 clones, about 80% detected once. Source material: PBMCs. These receptors originate from a woman between 50 and 59 years old in good health and CMV-seropositive.

This clone was picked up one time. V and J are TRBV15 and TRBJ1-4, with TRBD1 matching 9 bases. The CDR3 totals 16 residues. Trimming cost V 2 bases and J 3 bases; bases outside gene matches: 4. Germline V gives CDR1 LNHNV, CDR2 YYDKDF (reference sequence). CDR3 residues: CATSRLQGAANEKLFF. The DNA for the CDR3 is TGTGCCACCAGCAGACTACAGGGGGCGGCTAATGAAAAACTGTTTTTT.

This chain links TRBV18 with TRBJ1-2; tentatively, D is TRBD1 (6 bases). V lost 2 bases and J lost 8, with 12 bases in between. Germline V gene lookup returns CDR1 KGHSH and CDR2 LQKENI. The CDR3 runs to 13 residues. The CDR3 region is CASSPVDSSGYTF. The CDR3 DNA follows: TGTGCCAGCTCACCAGTGGACAGCTCGGGCTACACCTTC.